This passage covers 2 T cell receptor beta chains from one sample sequenced in a study of vaccination and CD4 T cells after COVID-19. Indicated treatment: roughly 10-day PBMC culture with coronavirus spike peptide pools or control peptides (ViraFEST assay). Once obtained from cultured CD4+ T cells, the DNA was sequenced using the Oncomine TCR Beta short-read assay. Each CDR3 protein is one row after TCRdb ran MiXCR on the PCR reads. Among about 18,000 distinct CDR3 sequences listed, roughly 60% were seen once. The antigens these receptors bind are not known. The sequencing used CD4+ T cells from blood, cultured in vitro, collected before SARS-CoV-2 vaccination. These receptor sequences come from a human donor who had recovered from COVID-19.

In its sample, this clonotype was seen a few times. The V and J genes are TRBV20-1 and TRBJ1-2; weak D call: TRBD1 (5 bases). The length of the CDR3 is 12 residues. CDR1 and CDR2 (germline): DFQATT, SNEGSKA (reference sequence). V was shortened by 5 bases and J by 4 bases, with 11 bases between the two germline ends. The CDR3 here is CSAGTSSYGYTF. The CDR3 DNA reads TGCAGTGCTGGGACTTCTAGCTATGGCTACACCTTC.

The sample holds a few counts of this clonotype. The V gene is TRBV27, the J gene TRBJ2-2; tentatively, D is TRBD1 or TRBD2 (5 bases each). V dropped 4 bases and J dropped 7 bases, with 13 bases sitting between them. CDR1 MNHEY and CDR2 SMNVEV come from the germline V gene (reference sequence). The CDR3 runs to 14 residues. CDR3: CASSSPMGVGELFF. CDR3 in DNA: TGTGCCAGCAGTTCCCCTATGGGGGTCGGGGAGCTGTTTTTT.